This T cell receptor beta chain was sequenced during a study of shared clonotypes between healthy human individuals. This CDR3 is 17 amino acids long. Trimming removed 3 bases at V and 5 bases at J, with 22 bases between. From germline, CDR1 is KGHSH and CDR2 LQKENI. The authors ran the assay at deep level. Repertoires were generated with immunoSEQ multiplex PCR, while TCRdb's copy carries only in-frame clones and drops some. Of 2 million to 2.5 million clones listed, more than 90% are singletons. V and J are TRBV18 and TRBJ1-1; the D is unclear. Source material: naive CD4+ T cells sorted from blood. Subset here: CD45RA+ positively selected. The receptor comes from a man younger than 30 in good health. The CDR3 region has the DNA TGTGCCAGCTCACCTCTATCTCACAATACCGGAGGGACTGAAGCTTTCTTT. Translated: CASSPLSHNTGGTEAFF. The whole variable domain, remainder taken from reference TRBV18 and TRBJ1-1, is NAGVMQNPRHLVRRRGQEARLRCSPMKGHSHVYWYRQLPEEGLKFMVYLQKENIIDESGMPKERFSAEFPKEGPSILRIQQVVRGDSAAYFCASSPLSHNTGGTEAFFGQGTRLTVV.